Sequencing of this T cell receptor (beta chain) was carried out in a study of cytomegalovirus exposure and HLA in healthy donors. A note on this clone: The antigen is not known.

Findings and caveats of the study: In vitro, three CMV-associated chains proved specific for CMV antigens. With later analysis, a missense DCLRE1C variant became linked to TCR beta V- and J-gene trimming. Accurate prediction of HLA-A and HLA-B alleles (for most subjects) was reportedly achieved from TCR beta sequences. The study put some 150 TCR beta chains on its list as cytomegalovirus-associated.

The PCR ran on 60 Vbeta and 13 Jbeta primers. Measured with immunoSEQ multiplex PCR; TCRdb has only the in-frame clones, and not every one. This table has more than 90,000 clones, approximately 70% appearing once. V dropped 4 bases and J dropped 3 bases, with 9 bases sitting between them. Germline V gives CDR1 SGHDT, CDR2 YYEEEE. There are 13 residues in the CDR3. The rearrangement links TRBV5-6 to TRBJ2-3; D is perhaps TRBD2 (5 bases). Sequencing used PBMCs. This TCR came from a woman in her 30s in good health and CMV-seronegative. The CDR3 bases are TGTGCCAGCAGCAGCCCGGGGACAGATACGCAGTATTTT. Translated: CASSSPGTDTQYF.